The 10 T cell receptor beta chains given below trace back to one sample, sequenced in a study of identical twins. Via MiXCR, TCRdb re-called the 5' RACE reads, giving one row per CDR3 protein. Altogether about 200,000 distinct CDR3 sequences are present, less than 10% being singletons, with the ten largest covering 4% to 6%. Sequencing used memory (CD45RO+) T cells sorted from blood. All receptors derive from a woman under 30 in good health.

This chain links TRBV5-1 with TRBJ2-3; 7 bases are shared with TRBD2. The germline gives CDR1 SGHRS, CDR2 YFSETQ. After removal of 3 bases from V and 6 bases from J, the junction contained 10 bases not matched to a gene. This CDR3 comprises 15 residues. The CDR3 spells CASSSQGGSKDTQYF. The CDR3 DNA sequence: TGCGCCAGCAGCTCCCAAGGCGGGAGTAAGGATACGCAGTATTTT.

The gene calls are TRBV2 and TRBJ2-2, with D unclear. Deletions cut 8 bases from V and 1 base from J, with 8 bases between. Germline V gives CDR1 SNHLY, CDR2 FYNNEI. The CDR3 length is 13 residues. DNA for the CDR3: TGTGCCAGCGTTGTCAGGAACACCGGGGAGCTGTTTTTT. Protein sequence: CASVVRNTGELFF. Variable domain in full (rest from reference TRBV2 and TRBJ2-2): EPEVTQTPSHQVTQMGQEVILRCVPISNHLYFYWYRQILGQKVEFLVSFYNNEISEKSEIFDDQFSVERPDGSNFTLKIRSTKLEDSAMYFCASVVRNTGELFFGEGSRLTVL.

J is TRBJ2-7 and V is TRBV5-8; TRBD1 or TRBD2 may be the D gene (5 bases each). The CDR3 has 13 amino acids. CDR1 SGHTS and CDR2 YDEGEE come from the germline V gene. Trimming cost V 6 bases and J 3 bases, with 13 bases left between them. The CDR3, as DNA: TGTGCCAGCAACCGGGACCGCGTCTACGAGCAGTACTTC. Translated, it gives CASNRDRVYEQYF.

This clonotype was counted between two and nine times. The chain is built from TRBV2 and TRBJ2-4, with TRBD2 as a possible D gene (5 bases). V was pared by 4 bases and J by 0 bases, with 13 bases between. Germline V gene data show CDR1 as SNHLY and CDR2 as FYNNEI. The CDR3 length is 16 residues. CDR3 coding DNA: TGTGCCAGCAGTGGCCTTGTAGGACTAGCCAAAAACATTCAGTACTTC. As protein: CASSGLVGLAKNIQYF.

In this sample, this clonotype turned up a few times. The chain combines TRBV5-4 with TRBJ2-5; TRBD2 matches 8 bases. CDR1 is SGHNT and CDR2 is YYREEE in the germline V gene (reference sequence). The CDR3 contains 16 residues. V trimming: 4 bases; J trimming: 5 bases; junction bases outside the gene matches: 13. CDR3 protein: CASSAARTSLLETQYF. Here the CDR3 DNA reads TGTGCCAGCAGCGCCGCCAGGACTAGCTTGTTGGAGACCCAGTACTTC.

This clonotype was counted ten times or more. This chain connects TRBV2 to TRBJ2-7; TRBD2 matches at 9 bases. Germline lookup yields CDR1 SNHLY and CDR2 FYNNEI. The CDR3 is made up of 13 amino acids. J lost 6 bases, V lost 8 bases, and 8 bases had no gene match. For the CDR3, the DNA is TGTGCCAGCCTTTTAGCGGGAGTCGGCGAGCAGTACTTC. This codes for CASLLAGVGEQYF.

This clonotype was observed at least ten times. CDR3 sequence (DNA): TGCAGTGCTTGGAACGGGCCGAGCTCCTACAATGAGCAGTTCTTC. Encoded protein: CSAWNGPSSYNEQFF. The rearrangement links TRBV20-1 to TRBJ2-1, with unresolved D. V was pared by 5 bases and J by 0 bases, with 14 bases between. The germline CDR1 and CDR2 sequences are DFQATT and SNEGSKA (reference sequence). There are 15 residues in the CDR3.

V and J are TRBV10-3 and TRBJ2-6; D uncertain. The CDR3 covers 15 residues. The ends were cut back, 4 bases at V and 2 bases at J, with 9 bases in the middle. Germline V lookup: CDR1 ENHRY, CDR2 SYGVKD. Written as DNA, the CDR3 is TGTGCCATCAGTGCAGGAGAAGCTGGGGCCAACGTCCTGACTTTC. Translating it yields CAISAGEAGANVLTF.

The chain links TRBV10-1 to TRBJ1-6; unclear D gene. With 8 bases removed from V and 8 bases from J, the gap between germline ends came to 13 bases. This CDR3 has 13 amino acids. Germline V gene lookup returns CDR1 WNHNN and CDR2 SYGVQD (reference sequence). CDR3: CASQWSRDSPLHF. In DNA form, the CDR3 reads TGCGCCAGCCAGTGGAGTCGGGATTCACCCCTCCACTTT.

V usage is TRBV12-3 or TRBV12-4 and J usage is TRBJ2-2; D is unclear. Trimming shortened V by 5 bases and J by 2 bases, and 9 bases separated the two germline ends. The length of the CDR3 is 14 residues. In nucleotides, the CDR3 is TGTGCCAGCAGTCCCGACGGAAACACCGGGGAGCTGTTTTTT. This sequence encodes CASSPDGNTGELFF.